The entry below describes one TCR beta chain. Its antigen is unidentified. V was cut by 3 bases and J by 6 bases, with 9 bases left in between. CDR1 and CDR2 (germline): SEHNR, FQNEAQ (reference sequence). The CDR3 is 13 residues long. This entry belongs to a study of CD8 T cells in Susac syndrome. Peripheral blood CD8+ and CD4+ T cells were profiled by TCR beta sequencing. The recently defined diagnostic criteria for definite or probable disease were met by the Susac syndrome patients. A quantity of roughly 0.5 to 1 ug RNA underwent reverse transcription using random hexamers. TCRdb itself ran the immunoSEQ multiplex PCR reads through MiXCR, one entry per CDR3 protein. The data hold 200,000 to 300,000 distinct CDR3 sequences, with almost 97% observed a single time. The study, taken as a whole, reports: The CD4+ T cell repertoires from Susac syndrome exhibited no clonal expansion.

The sequence derives from a human donor with Susac syndrome. The V gene is TRBV7-9, the J gene TRBJ2-1; perhaps D is TRBD1 or TRBD2 (5 bases each). Material for sequencing was CD4+ T cells from PBMCs. CDR3 in DNA: TGTGCCAGCAGCTTCGGGACGATCAATGAGCAGTTCTTC. Protein product: CASSFGTINEQFF.